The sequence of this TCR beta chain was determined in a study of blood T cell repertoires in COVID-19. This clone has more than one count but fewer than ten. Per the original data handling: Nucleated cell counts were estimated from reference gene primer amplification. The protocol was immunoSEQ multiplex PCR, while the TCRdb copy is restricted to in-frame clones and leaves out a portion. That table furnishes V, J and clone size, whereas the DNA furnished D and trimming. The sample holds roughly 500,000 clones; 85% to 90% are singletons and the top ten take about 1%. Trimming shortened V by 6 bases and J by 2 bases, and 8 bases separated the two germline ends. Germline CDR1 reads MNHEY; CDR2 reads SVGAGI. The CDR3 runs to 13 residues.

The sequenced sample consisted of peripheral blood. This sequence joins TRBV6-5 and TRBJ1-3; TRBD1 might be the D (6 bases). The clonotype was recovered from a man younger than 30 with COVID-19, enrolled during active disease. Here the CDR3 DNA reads TGTGCCAGCAGGGGGACACCTGGAAACACCATATATTTT. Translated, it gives CASRGTPGNTIYF.